This TCR beta chain was sequenced in a study of T cell clones after liver transplantation. Between the trimmed V and J ends, which lost 3 bases and 7 bases, there was a span of 10 bases. This CDR3 comprises 13 residues. Germline values: CDR1 LNHDA, CDR2 SQIVND (reference sequence). This table comes from immunoSEQ multiplex PCR, and its TCRdb copy is limited to in-frame clones, with some not included. Of about 9,200 clones in the sample, about 72% were seen once. Sequencing used CD8+ T cells from blood, obtained at the 22-month timepoint. The rearrangement joins TRBV19 to TRBJ1-5; D is undetermined. This TCR was recovered from a human patient who received a liver transplant. Certain T cells may be donor cells from the graft. The CDR3 sequence is CASSMGSKQPQHF. In DNA form, the CDR3 reads TGTGCCAGTAGTATGGGGTCCAAGCAGCCCCAGCATTTT.